The sequence of this TCR beta chain was determined in a study of OX40 agonist ivuxolimab in advanced cancers. The CDR3 has 16 amino acids. Germline CDR1 SGDLS, CDR2 YYNGEE. Data came from immunoSEQ multiplex PCR; TCRdb stores just in-frame clones and leaves some out. The sample has about 67,000 clones; over 80% are singletons. This receptor was identified in an adult with an advanced solid tumor such as melanoma, head and neck, liver or kidney cancer. Sequences were derived from CD4+ or CD8+ T cells sorted from blood, sampled in a trial of the OX40 agonist ivuxolimab. The chain has TRBV9 and TRBJ2-5, with TRBD2 matching over 8 bases. The DNA end is more similar to TRBJ2-7, so the J call may be wrong. CDR3 region: CASSKTSGGPSYEQYF. In nucleotides, the CDR3 is TGTGCCAGCAGCAAAACTAGCGGAGGTCCATCCTACGAGCAGTACTTC.